A single sample gave rise to the 10 T cell receptor beta chains below, sequenced in a study of vaccination and CD4 T cells after COVID-19. Each CDR3 protein is one row after TCRdb ran MiXCR on the PCR reads. The sample holds roughly 30,000 distinct CDR3 sequences, roughly 51% seen once. Stated time point: late sampling 161 to 241 days after vaccination in a few convalescent patients. The starting material was CD4+ T cells from blood, obtained about 7 months after SARS-CoV-2 vaccination. The origin of the receptors is a human donor who had recovered from COVID-19.

The rearrangement joins TRBV7-6 to TRBJ1-1; tentative D call: TRBD1 (6 bases). CDR1 and CDR2 from the germline V gene are SGHVS and FNYEAQ. Trimming took off 4 bases at V and 1 base at J, with 10 bases between the two ends. The CDR3 totals 14 residues. The CDR3 loop is CASSWGRGNTEAFF. CDR3 DNA sequence: TGTGCCAGCAGCTGGGGCAGGGGGAACACTGAAGCTTTCTTT.

The J gene is TRBJ2-7, the V gene TRBV7-2; no reliable D call. The germline CDR1 and CDR2 sequences are SGHTA and FQGNSA. The CDR3 sequence is 18 residues long. V lost 4 bases to trimming and J lost 2 bases, with 24 bases between them. The CDR3 DNA sequence: TGTGCCAGCAGCTCCGACCCTCTCTTGGATGACGATCCCTACGAGCAGTACTTC. It codes for CASSSDPLLDDDPYEQYF.

This rearrangement joins TRBV28 to TRBJ1-5; a weak D match, TRBD1 (5 bases). The CDR3 length is 16 residues. CDR1 is MDHEN and CDR2 is SYDVKM in the germline V gene. Written as DNA, the CDR3 is TGTACCACCAGTTTTGAGGGCGTAGGGGGCAATCAGCCCCAGCATTTT. It specifies CTTSFEGVGGNQPQHF.

This clonotype has only a few counts. J is TRBJ2-5 and V is TRBV6-1; D is unresolved. V lost 6 bases and J 2 bases, leaving 19 bases between the germline ends. The CDR3 is made up of 16 amino acids. Germline V lookup: CDR1 MNHNS, CDR2 SASEGT. The CDR3 loop is CASRARSLVRQETQYF. CDR3 DNA: TGTGCCAGCAGGGCCAGGAGCTTAGTACGGCAAGAGACCCAGTACTTC.

The V call is TRBV15, the J call TRBJ2-1; D is perhaps TRBD2 (5 bases). CDR3 length: 14 amino acids. In germline, CDR1 is LNHNV, CDR2 YYDKDF (reference sequence). Trimming took 1 base from V and 7 from J, leaving 11 bases between them. CDR3 bases: TGTGCCACCAGCAGAGGAGGGAGTGTAAATGAGCAGTTCTTC. Its translation is CATSRGGSVNEQFF.

The chain is built from TRBV5-1 and TRBJ2-7; 9 nucleotides line up with TRBD1. Germline V gene data show CDR1 as SGHRS and CDR2 as YFSETQ. V lost 5 bases, J lost 1 base, and 7 bases stayed unmatched. The length of the CDR3 is 15 residues. CDR3 amino acids: CASSPGQGISYEQYF. For the CDR3, the DNA is TGCGCCAGCAGTCCTGGACAGGGGATATCCTACGAGCAGTACTTC.

This chain connects TRBV20-1 to TRBJ2-5; TRBD2 might be the D (6 bases). The CDR3 covers 14 residues. V was clipped by 6 bases and J by 2 bases, with 16 bases between them. Per the germline V gene, CDR1 is DFQATT and CDR2 is SNEGSKA (reference sequence). DNA of the CDR3: TGCAGTGCCCCCGGCGGGGCGTTACAAGAGACCCAGTACTTC. This sequence encodes CSAPGGALQETQYF.

This rearrangement joins TRBV7-8 to TRBJ1-1; D is unclear. From germline, CDR1 is SGHVS and CDR2 FQNEAQ. The CDR3 runs 14 residues. V was shortened by 3 bases and J by 1 base, with 9 bases between the two germline ends. The CDR3 nucleotides read TGTGCCAGCAGCTTTCTCTCTCGGAACACTGAAGCTTTCTTT. Protein sequence: CASSFLSRNTEAFF.

The chain links TRBV18 to TRBJ2-7; no clear D. CDR1 is KGHSH, CDR2 LQKENI, per germline. Trimming left V 6 bases short and J 3 bases short, with 15 bases between. The CDR3 spans 14 residues. The CDR3 is CASSPPGSNYEQYF. The CDR3 DNA reads as TGTGCCAGCTCGCCGCCTGGCAGCAACTACGAGCAGTACTTC.

CDR3: CASSPSGGLVTEAFF. Here the CDR3 DNA reads TGTGCCAGCAGCCCCAGCGGGGGGTTGGTCACTGAAGCTTTCTTT. The J gene is TRBJ1-1, the V gene TRBV28; TRBD1 might be the D (5 bases). V lost 6 bases, J lost 4 bases, and 18 bases lay in between. Germline assignment: CDR1 MDHEN and CDR2 SYDVKM. This CDR3 contains 15 residues. Based on the CDR3 plus reference TRBV28 and TRBJ1-1, the full variable domain is DVKVTQSSRYLVKRTGEKVFLECVQDMDHENMFWYRQDPGLGLRLIYFSYDVKMKEKGDIPEGYSVSREKKERFSLILESASTNQTSMYLCASSPSGGLVTEAFFGQGTRLTVV.